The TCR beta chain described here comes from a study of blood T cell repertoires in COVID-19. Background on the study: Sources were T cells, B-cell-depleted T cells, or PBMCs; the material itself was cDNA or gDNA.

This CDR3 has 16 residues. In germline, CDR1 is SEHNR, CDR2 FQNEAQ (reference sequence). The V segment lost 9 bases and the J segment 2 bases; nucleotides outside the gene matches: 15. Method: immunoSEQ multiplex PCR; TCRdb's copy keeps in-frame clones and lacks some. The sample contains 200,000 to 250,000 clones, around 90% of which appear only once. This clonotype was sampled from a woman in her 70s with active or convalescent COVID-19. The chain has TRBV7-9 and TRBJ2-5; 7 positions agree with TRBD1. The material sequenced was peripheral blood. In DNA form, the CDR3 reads TGTGCCAGTTCGTCGGGACAGTCAATAGAGCAAGAGACCCAGTACTTC. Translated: CASSSGQSIEQETQYF.